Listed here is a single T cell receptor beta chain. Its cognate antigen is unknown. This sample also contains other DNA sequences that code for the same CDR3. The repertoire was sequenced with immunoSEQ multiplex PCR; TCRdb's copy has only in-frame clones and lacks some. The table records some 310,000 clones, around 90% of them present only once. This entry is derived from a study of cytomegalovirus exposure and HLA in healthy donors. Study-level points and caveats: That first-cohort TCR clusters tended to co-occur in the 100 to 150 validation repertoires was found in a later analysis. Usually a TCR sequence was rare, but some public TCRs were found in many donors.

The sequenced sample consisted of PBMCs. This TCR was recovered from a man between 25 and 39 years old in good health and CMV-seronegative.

Here the CDR3 DNA reads TGCGCCAGCAGCTTAGCGGGTGGGACCTACGAGCAGTACTTC. Amino acids: CASSLAGGTYEQYF. V usage is TRBV5-1 and J usage is TRBJ2-7; weak D call: TRBD2 (6 bases). Germline V gene lookup returns CDR1 SGHRS and CDR2 YFSETQ. This CDR3 region has 14 residues. Trimming took off 2 bases at V and 2 bases at J, with 11 bases between the two ends.